This entry lists 9 T cell receptor beta chains sequenced from one sample in a study of blood T cell repertoires in COVID-19. Sequencing used immunoSEQ multiplex PCR; TCRdb keeps in-frame clones, though not all of them. Of about 130,000 clones listed, almost 70% are singletons. Sequenced input: peripheral blood. These TCRs come from a woman in her seventies with acute or convalescent COVID-19.

The V gene is TRBV18, the J gene TRBJ2-3; 12 bases are shared with TRBD2. Looked up from germline, CDR1 is KGHSH and CDR2 is LQKENI. The J segment lost 2 bases and the V segment lost 5 bases, leaving 5 bases of the junction unmatched. CDR3 length equals 16 residues. CDR3 nucleotides: TGTGCCAGCTCAACCCGACTAGCGGGGGTCACAGATACGCAGTATTTT. It specifies CASSTRLAGVTDTQYF.

J is TRBJ1-1 and V is TRBV19; 9 nucleotides match TRBD1. The CDR3 totals 16 residues. Trimming removed 4 bases from V and 4 bases from J; junction bases left unmatched: 10. Germline CDR1 is LNHDA and CDR2 is SQIVND (reference sequence). CDR3 loop: CASSTRRTGVGTEAFF. For the CDR3, the DNA is TGTGCCAGTAGTACCCGAAGGACAGGGGTGGGCACTGAAGCTTTCTTT.

The rearrangement links TRBV3-1 (or the pseudogene TRBV3-2) to TRBJ1-2; 7 bases match TRBD1. With 1 base clipped from V and 2 bases from J, the junction kept 4 bases outside the gene matches. CDR1 and CDR2 (germline): LGHDT, YNNKEL (reference sequence). The CDR3 is made up of 15 amino acids. The CDR3 DNA is TGTGCCAGCAGCCAAGGACAGGGATTCAACTATGGCTACACCTTC. As protein: CASSQGQGFNYGYTF.

V gene TRBV5-1 combines with J gene TRBJ2-2; no firm D call. V was pared by 4 bases and J by 5 bases, with 15 bases between. The CDR3 sequence is 15 residues long. Germline V lookup: CDR1 SGHRS, CDR2 YFSETQ. CDR3 DNA: TGCGCCAGCAGCCGAGAACTCTCAGGTACCGGGGAGCTGTTTTTT. Its protein product is CASSRELSGTGELFF.

Only a few counts were recorded for this clone. The genes are TRBV6-5 and TRBJ2-3; 9 bases line up with TRBD2. CDR1 and CDR2 (germline): MNHEY, SVGAGI. The CDR3 runs 15 residues. Germline trimming cut 2 bases from V and 1 base from J; bases unmatched to any gene: 1. This CDR3 reads CASSYGGRGTDTQYF. Here the CDR3 DNA reads TGTGCCAGCAGTTACGGCGGGAGGGGCACAGATACGCAGTATTTT.

The V and J genes are TRBV19 and TRBJ1-2, with D hard to call. Trimming shortened V by 2 bases and J by 2 bases, and 3 bases separated the two germline ends. CDR1 and CDR2 from the germline V gene are LNHDA and SQIVND (reference sequence). CDR3 length: 12 amino acids. The CDR3 spells CASSIQNYGYTF. CDR3 nucleotides: TGTGCCAGTAGTATACAAAACTATGGCTACACCTTC.

The V call is TRBV3-1 (or the pseudogene TRBV3-2), the J call TRBJ2-1; TRBD2 agrees at 13 bases. CDR3 length: 12 amino acids. Germline V gene data show CDR1 as LGHDT and CDR2 as YNNKEL (reference sequence). V was clipped by 4 bases and J by 14 bases; unmatched bases: 2. The CDR3 spells CASSRGLAGKFF. The CDR3 DNA reads TGTGCCAGCAGCCGGGGACTAGCGGGAAAGTTCTTC.

The CDR3 DNA sequence: TGCGCCAGCAGCCCGGGACAGCACTATGGCTACACCTTC. Encoded protein: CASSPGQHYGYTF. This sequence joins TRBV10-1 and TRBJ1-2; TRBD1 aligns across 7 bases. Germline lookup yields CDR1 WNHNN and CDR2 SYGVQD (reference sequence). This CDR3 is 13 amino acids long. V lost 6 bases and J lost 3; bases outside the gene matches: 4.

This clone was recorded many times. The rearrangement joins TRBV11-3 to TRBJ2-7; a possible D gene is TRBD2 (6 bases). Trimming stripped 0 bases from V and 3 bases from J, with 9 bases between. Germline CDR1 SGHNT, CDR2 YENEEA. The CDR3 runs 14 residues. In DNA, the CDR3 is TGTGCCAGCAGCTTAGATCGGAGGGGCTACGAGCAGTACTTC. As protein: CASSLDRRGYEQYF.